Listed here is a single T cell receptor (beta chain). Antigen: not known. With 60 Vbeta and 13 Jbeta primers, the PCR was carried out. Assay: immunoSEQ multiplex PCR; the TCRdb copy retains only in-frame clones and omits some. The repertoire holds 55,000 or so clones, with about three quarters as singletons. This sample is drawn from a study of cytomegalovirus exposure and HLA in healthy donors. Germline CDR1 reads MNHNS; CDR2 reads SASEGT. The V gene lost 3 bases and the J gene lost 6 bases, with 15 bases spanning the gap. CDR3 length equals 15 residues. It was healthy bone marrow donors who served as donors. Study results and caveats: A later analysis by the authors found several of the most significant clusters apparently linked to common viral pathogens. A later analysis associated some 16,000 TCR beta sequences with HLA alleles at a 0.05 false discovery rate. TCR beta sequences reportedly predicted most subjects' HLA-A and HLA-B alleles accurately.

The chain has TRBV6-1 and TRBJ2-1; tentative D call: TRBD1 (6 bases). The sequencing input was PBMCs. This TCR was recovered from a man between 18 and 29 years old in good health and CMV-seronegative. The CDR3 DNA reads TGTGCCAGCAGTGACCCCTTTGCAGGGGCCAATGAGCAGTTCTTC. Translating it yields CASSDPFAGANEQFF.